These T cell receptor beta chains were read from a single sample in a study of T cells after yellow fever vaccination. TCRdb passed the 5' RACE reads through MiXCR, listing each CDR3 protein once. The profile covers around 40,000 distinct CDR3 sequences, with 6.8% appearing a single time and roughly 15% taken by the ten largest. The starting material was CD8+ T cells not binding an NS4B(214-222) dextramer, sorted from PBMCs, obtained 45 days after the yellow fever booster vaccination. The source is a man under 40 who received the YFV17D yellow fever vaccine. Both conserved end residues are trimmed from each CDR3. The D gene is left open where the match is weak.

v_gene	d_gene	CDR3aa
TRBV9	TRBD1	ASSVSGQGAYEQY
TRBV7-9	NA	ASSSPSSNEQF
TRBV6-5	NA	ASRGLTDTQY
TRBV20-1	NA	SAKGTSPYNEQF
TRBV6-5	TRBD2	ATDPGLAGEGPGAQY
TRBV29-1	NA	SVDRPGYEQY
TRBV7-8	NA	ASSFDSKKEQY
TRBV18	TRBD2	ASSTDRAQILAGGPENHEQY
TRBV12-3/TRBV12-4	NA	APTTQGETQY
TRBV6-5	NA	ASSREGNQPQH
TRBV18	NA	ASSPADGEAF
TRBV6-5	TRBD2	ASSSPGTSNEQY
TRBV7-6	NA	ASSLLEEDNEQF
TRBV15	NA	ATGGAMSTDTQY
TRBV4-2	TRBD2	ASRLGLAGGTYNEQF
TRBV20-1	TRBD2	SARSLAAAYEQY
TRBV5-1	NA	ASRAGDYQTDTQY
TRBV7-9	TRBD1	ASSTTGGGNEQF
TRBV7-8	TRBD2	ASSLVAGTAYEQY
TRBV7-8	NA	ASSHPQSGSYNEQF
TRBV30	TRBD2	AWDGSGGLEF
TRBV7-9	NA	ASSLLVLGWHEQY
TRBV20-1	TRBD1	SAHDRGNYEQY
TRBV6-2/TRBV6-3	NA	ASSPDWSRETQY
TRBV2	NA	ASRGSTGAYEQY
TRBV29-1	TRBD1	SGHRGYEQY
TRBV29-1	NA	SVGLLDTGELF
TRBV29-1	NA	SVEADYEQY
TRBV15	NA	ATSISYNEQF
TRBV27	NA	ASSPRHSQDTQY
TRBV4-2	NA	ASSQEARAGDEQF
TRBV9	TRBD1	ASSPRTGSRHGYT
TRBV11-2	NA	ASSLEGVGANTGELF
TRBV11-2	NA	ASSSAGVPYEQY
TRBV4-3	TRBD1	ASSYDRGVDEQF
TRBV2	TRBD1	ASSEEGANEQF
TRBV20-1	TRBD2	SAEETGGPYNEQF
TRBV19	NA	ASSGFPVDEQF
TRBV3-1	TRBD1	ASCQDGGGTEFTEAF
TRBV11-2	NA	ASSLGTEGTGSTDTQY
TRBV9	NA	ASSVGGGNTGELF
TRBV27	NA	ASSLLGAQETQY
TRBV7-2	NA	ASSLPGAYEQY
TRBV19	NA	ASSMVEGLYEQY